The TCR beta chain under discussion was sequenced for a study of blood T cell repertoires in COVID-19. Study overall: The United States, Italy and Spain provided the acute and convalescent COVID-19 samples. T cells, B-cell-depleted T cells, or PBMCs supplied cDNA or gDNA.

Under the authors' procedure: Reference gene primer amplification yielded estimated nucleated cell counts. The protocol was immunoSEQ multiplex PCR, while the TCRdb copy is restricted to in-frame clones and leaves out a portion. That table is the source of V, J and clone size, and D and trimming were worked out from the DNA. The sample contains 450,000 or so clones, roughly 87% of which appear only once. Seattle cases were enrolled at active infection and followed longitudinally. Input material: peripheral blood. The source of this sequence is a man aged 18 to 35 with COVID-19, enrolled during active disease.

The CDR3 DNA sequence: TGTGCCAGCAGCCAAGGACAGGGCTATGGCTACACCTTC. It specifies CASSQGQGYGYTF. This rearrangement joins TRBV3-1 (or the pseudogene TRBV3-2) to TRBJ1-2; 7 bases fit TRBD1. Trimming removed 1 base from V and 4 bases from J; junction bases left unmatched: 0. CDR1 and CDR2 from the germline V gene are LGHDT and YNNKEL (reference sequence). The CDR3 has 13 residues.